This T cell receptor beta chain was identified during a study of CD8+CD57+ T cells in acquired aplastic anemia. This clonotype occurred many times. CDR3 and TCR beta VDJ profiling relied on genomic DNA as the template. MiXCR, run by TCRdb on the reads, gives a single entry per CDR3 protein. Altogether 150,000 or so distinct CDR3 sequences are present, about three fifths being singletons, with the ten largest covering 45%. V shed 4 bases, J shed 7 bases, and the junction held 11 bases outside the gene matches. Germline CDR1 reads PRHDT; CDR2 reads FYEKMQ (reference sequence). The CDR3 is made up of 16 amino acids.

The source material was sorted CD4+, CD8+, or CD8+CD57+ T cells (not recorded which) from PBMCs. The sequence came from a human donor in good health. This sequence joins TRBV13 and TRBJ1-1, with 11 positions matching TRBD1. The CDR3 is CASSSPGQGALYEAFF. In nucleotides, the CDR3 is TGTGCCAGCAGCTCCCCCGGACAGGGGGCACTATATGAAGCTTTCTTT. Filled out from reference TRBV13 and TRBJ1-1, the complete variable domain reads AAGVIQSPRHLIKEKRETATLKCYPIPRHDTVYWYQQGPGQDPQFLISFYEKMQSDKGSIPDRFSAQQFSDYHSELNMSSLELGDSALYFCASSSPGQGALYEAFFGQGTRLTVV.